The 6 T cell receptor beta chains below come from one sample, sequenced in a study of T cell repertoires in cytomegalovirus infection. TCRdb analysed the reads with MiXCR anew, one entry per CDR3 protein. Of about 100,000 distinct CDR3 sequences listed, less than 25% are singletons. Sequenced: CD8+ T cells from PBMCs. Source of these receptors: a human donor in good health (CMV status not recorded). Some clones in this sample may be carry-over from other donors' samples.

The chain links TRBV20-1 to TRBJ2-5; TRBD2 aligns across 9 bases. This CDR3 has 15 residues. Losses at the gene ends were 8 bases for V and 5 bases for J; bases not matched to a gene: 15. CDR1 is DFQATT and CDR2 is SNEGSKA in the germline V gene (reference sequence). CDR3 bases: TGCAGTCCAGAGGACGCGGGGGGGCCCGGGGAGACCCAGTACTTC. Its translation is CSPEDAGGPGETQYF.

V and J are TRBV19 and TRBJ2-4, with 7 bases that match TRBD2. The CDR3 has 12 amino acids. Germline assignment: CDR1 LNHDA and CDR2 SQIVND (reference sequence). Trimming removed 5 bases from V and 10 bases from J; junction bases left unmatched: 5. As DNA, the CDR3 is TGTGCCAGTAGTCACTCCGGGGGGATTCAGTACTTC. It encodes CASSHSGGIQYF.

This chain links TRBV9 with TRBJ2-5, with 7 bases lining up with TRBD1. The junction had 8 bases not matched to a gene; V was cut back by 3 bases and J by 3 bases. The CDR3 spans 15 residues. Germline V gene lookup returns CDR1 SGDLS and CDR2 YYNGEE. The CDR3 reads CASSGTGTVKETQYF. The CDR3 nucleotides read TGTGCCAGCAGCGGCACCGGGACAGTGAAAGAGACCCAGTACTTC.

V gene TRBV3-1 combines with J gene TRBJ2-2; D remains ambiguous. The germline V and J ends were trimmed by 6 bases and 5 bases, with 13 bases remaining between them. The germline V gene has CDR1 LGHDT and CDR2 YNNKEL (reference sequence). This CDR3 has 14 amino acids. CDR3 nucleotides: TGTGCCAGCAGTCGGACCCTCTCGACCGGGGAGCTGTTTTTT. Translation: CASSRTLSTGELFF.

This clonotype showed up just a few times. The rearrangement uses TRBV6-2 or TRBV6-3 and TRBJ1-1; maybe TRBD1 (5 bases). The V end was cut by 7 bases, the J end by 3 bases, with 27 bases between. Germline lookup yields CDR1 MNHEY and CDR2 SVGEGT. The CDR3 covers 18 residues. The CDR3 DNA is TGTGCCAGCACCTCCCGGGGCGGGGTCCGCCGGGGGGACACTGAAGCTTTCTTT. Its protein product is CASTSRGGVRRGDTEAFF.

This clonotype was observed a few times. The chain is built from TRBV4-3 and TRBJ1-4, with D uncertain. CDR3 length: 15 amino acids. V lost 0 bases, J lost 3 bases, and 8 bases lay in between. Germline V lookup: CDR1 LGHNA, CDR2 YSLEER. For the CDR3, the DNA is TGCGCCAGCAGCCAAGATCCGTTCTCTAATGAAAAACTGTTTTTT. As protein: CASSQDPFSNEKLFF.